The 21 T cell receptor beta chains below come from one sample, sequenced in a study of shared clonotypes between healthy human individuals. Clones were sequenced by immunoSEQ multiplex PCR, and TCRdb holds only the in-frame ones, with some missing. The data contain over 850,000 clones, approximately 80% of them singletons. Material: memory CD4+ T cells from PBMCs. Subset denoted: CD45RA-negative fraction. These receptor sequences come from a young man in good health. Some clones in this sample may be carry-over from other donors' samples.

The rearrangement joins TRBV7-2 to TRBJ2-7, with 7 bases matching TRBD2. Germline assignment: CDR1 SGHTA and CDR2 FQGNSA. V was clipped by 3 bases and J by 5 bases; unmatched bases: 10. There are 15 residues in the CDR3. In nucleotides, the CDR3 is TGTGCCAGCAGCTTTCAGATAGCGGGTGCGGACGAGCAGTACTTC. Protein: CASSFQIAGADEQYF.

V usage is TRBV5-4 and J usage is TRBJ1-2; a possible D gene is TRBD1 (6 bases). Per germline, CDR1 SGHNT and CDR2 YYREEE (reference sequence). V was pared by 3 bases and J by 3 bases, with 15 bases between. CDR3 length: 15 amino acids. CDR3 coding DNA: TGTGCCAGCAGCTCCAGCGGGGGGCCGGACTATGGCTACACCTTC. Translated: CASSSSGGPDYGYTF. The full variable domain, rest sourced from reference TRBV5-4 and TRBJ1-2, is ETGVTQSPTHLIKTRGQQVTLRCSSQSGHNTVSWYQQALGQGPQFIFQYYREEENGRGNFPPRFSGLQFPNYSSELNVNALELDDSALYLCASSSSGGPDYGYTFGSGTRLTVV.

This clone has only one observation. The J gene is TRBJ2-3, the V gene TRBV5-4; tentatively, D is TRBD1 or TRBD2 (5 bases each). The CDR3 is made up of 13 amino acids. Germline V lookup: CDR1 SGHNT, CDR2 YYREEE (reference sequence). V gave up 6 bases and J gave up 9 bases, with 17 bases separating them. The CDR3 protein is CASTLLGAETQYF. DNA for the CDR3: TGTGCCAGCACATTACTCGGGGCTGAAACGCAGTATTTT.

The chain couples TRBV19 to TRBJ2-7; TRBD1 matches 8 bases. V gave up 6 bases and J gave up 4 bases; unmatched junction bases: 5. The CDR3 is made up of 13 amino acids. The germline V gene has CDR1 LNHDA and CDR2 SQIVND (reference sequence). CDR3 nucleotides: TGTGCCAGTAGCGACAGGGGCCAGTACGAGCAGTACTTC. The encoded protein is CASSDRGQYEQYF.

V usage is TRBV4-3 and J usage is TRBJ2-2; TRBD2 matches at 13 bases. The J segment lost 3 bases and the V segment lost 3 bases, leaving 4 bases of the junction unmatched. Germline CDR1 LGHNA, CDR2 YSLEER. The CDR3 has 17 amino acids. The CDR3 DNA reads TGCGCCAGCAGCCAGATACTAGCGGGAGGGCACACCGGGGAGCTGTTTTTT. This sequence encodes CASSQILAGGHTGELFF.

Remarks on this clone: Distinct nucleotide sequences in the sample also encode this CDR3. This chain uses TRBV7-2 with TRBJ1-3; 10 bases match TRBD1. Unmatched junction bases numbered 0, after V lost 3 bases and J lost 7 bases. Germline-derived CDR1 and CDR2 are SGHTA and FQGNSA. The CDR3 has 13 amino acids. CDR3 sequence: CASSLGQGNTIYF. The CDR3 region has the DNA TGTGCCAGCAGCTTGGGACAGGGGAACACCATATATTTT.

The chain joins TRBV7-2 to TRBJ1-2, with D tentatively TRBD1 (5 bases). CDR3 length: 16 amino acids. With 4 bases removed from V and 2 bases from J, the gap between germline ends came to 17 bases. Germline CDR1 SGHTA, CDR2 FQGNSA. The CDR3 reads CASSSGPLQGNYGYTF. CDR3 nucleotides: TGTGCCAGCAGCTCGGGACCGCTTCAAGGGAACTATGGCTACACCTTC.

The chain uses TRBV5-1 and TRBJ2-1, with TRBD2 matching over 9 bases. Unmatched junction bases numbered 6, after V lost 5 bases and J lost 3 bases. Germline lookup yields CDR1 SGHRS and CDR2 YFSETQ. This CDR3 is 15 amino acids long. CDR3 sequence: CASRTREGLYNEQFF. CDR3 bases: TGCGCCAGCAGAACGCGGGAGGGCCTCTACAATGAGCAGTTCTTC.

This clone was observed at least ten times. The chain joins TRBV27 to TRBJ1-2, with D perhaps TRBD1 (5 bases). Germline assignment: CDR1 MNHEY and CDR2 SMNVEV (reference sequence). Trimming left V 5 bases short and J 2 bases short, with 18 bases between. The CDR3 runs to 16 residues. The CDR3 loop reads CASSPHSDPGNYGYTF. The CDR3 DNA reads as TGTGCCAGCAGTCCACATTCAGACCCAGGGAACTATGGCTACACCTTC.

This clone was seen more than once but under ten times. The chain links TRBV30 to TRBJ2-6; perhaps TRBD2 as D (5 bases). The CDR3 is 14 residues long. The germline V and J ends were trimmed by 3 bases and 0 bases, with 6 bases remaining between them. Germline CDR1 is GTSNPN and CDR2 is SVGIG (reference sequence). Here the CDR3 reads CAWRAGSGANVLTF. CDR3 coding DNA: TGTGCCTGGAGGGCGGGCTCTGGGGCCAACGTCCTGACTTTC.

J is TRBJ1-1 and V is TRBV19; 8 bases line up with TRBD1. Germline V gene data show CDR1 as LNHDA and CDR2 as SQIVND (reference sequence). V lost 2 bases to trimming and J lost 4 bases; unmatched junction nucleotides: 9. CDR3 length: 16 amino acids. The CDR3 reads CASSILEGTGVTEAFF. DNA for the CDR3: TGTGCCAGTAGTATATTGGAGGGGACAGGCGTCACTGAAGCTTTCTTT.

The genes are TRBV4-2 and TRBJ1-1, with D uncertain. There are 16 residues in the CDR3. V shed 1 base and J shed 0 bases, with 12 bases lying between them. The germline gives CDR1 LGHNA, CDR2 YNFKEQ. Written as DNA, the CDR3 is TGTGCCAGCAGCCAAGGAGGACGGGTAATGAACACTGAAGCTTTCTTT. This codes for CASSQGGRVMNTEAFF.

The rearrangement links TRBV5-1 to TRBJ1-5; TRBD1 aligns across 7 bases. J lost 1 base, V lost 4 bases, and 2 bases had no gene match. The CDR3 has 14 residues. Germline V lookup: CDR1 SGHRS, CDR2 YFSETQ. The CDR3 region has the DNA TGCGCCAGCAGCCCGGACAGGAGCAATCAGCCCCAGCATTTT. It yields the protein CASSPDRSNQPQHF.

CDR3 DNA sequence: TGCGCCAGCAGCCAACTAGGGCGGATCAATGAAAAACTGTTTTTT. Its protein product is CASSQLGRINEKLFF. J is TRBJ1-4 and V is TRBV4-1; D is ambiguous. CDR1 and CDR2 (germline): MGHRA, YSYEKL. This CDR3 has 15 amino acids. Trimming pared 2 bases from V and 5 bases from J, leaving 12 bases between.

This chain links TRBV5-1 with TRBJ2-1; unclear D gene. V lost 3 bases and J lost 4, with 8 bases in between. CDR3 size: 13 residues. Germline lookup yields CDR1 SGHRS and CDR2 YFSETQ. The CDR3 spells CASSSTGYNEQFF. In DNA form, the CDR3 reads TGCGCCAGCAGCTCGACGGGTTACAATGAGCAGTTCTTC.

The CDR3 here is CASSLRTGPNEKLFF. The CDR3 DNA reads as TGCGCCAGCAGCTTAAGAACAGGTCCTAATGAAAAACTGTTTTTT. The chain joins TRBV5-1 to TRBJ1-4; a weak D match, TRBD1 (5 bases). CDR3 length equals 15 residues. Trimming took off 2 bases at V and 3 bases at J, with 11 bases between the two ends. Germline lookup yields CDR1 SGHRS and CDR2 YFSETQ.

A word on this clone: The sample carries other DNA sequences with the same CDR3. The V gene is TRBV30, the J gene TRBJ2-2; D is uncertain. Trimming cost V 4 bases and J 3 bases, with 3 bases left between them. Germline lookup yields CDR1 GTSNPN and CDR2 SVGIG (reference sequence). The CDR3 loop spans 11 amino acids. CDR3 sequence (DNA): TGTGCCTGGAAAGACACCGGGGAGCTGTTTTTT. Translating gives CAWKDTGELFF.

The J gene is TRBJ2-5, the V gene TRBV18; D possibly matches TRBD1 or TRBD2 (5 bases each). Trimming removed 3 bases from V and 4 bases from J, with 12 bases in between. The CDR3 sequence is 14 residues long. Germline CDR1 KGHSH, CDR2 LQKENI. CDR3 region: CASSPVGTTETQYF. CDR3 in DNA: TGTGCCAGCTCACCCGTAGGGACCACAGAGACCCAGTACTTC.

Details on this clone: Other DNA variants within this sample encode the same CDR3. The rearrangement uses TRBV27 and TRBJ1-2; D uncertain. Germline CDR1 MNHEY, CDR2 SMNVEV (reference sequence). This CDR3 comprises 13 residues. The V end was cut by 6 bases, the J end by 0 bases, with 8 bases between. In nucleotides, the CDR3 is TGTGCCAGCAGCTCCAGTGCTAACTATGGCTACACCTTC. It specifies CASSSSANYGYTF.

This clone was counted once. The gene calls are TRBV5-4 and TRBJ1-2, with TRBD1 matching 11 bases. Trimming cost V 2 bases and J 4 bases; bases outside gene matches: 10. CDR1 is SGHNT and CDR2 is YYREEE in the germline V gene (reference sequence). The CDR3 sequence is 17 residues long. CDR3 bases: TGTGCCAGCAGCTTAGGCAGGACAGGGGGCCTCGTCTATGGCTACACCTTC. It specifies CASSLGRTGGLVYGYTF.

The chain joins TRBV7-9 to TRBJ1-5; possible D gene TRBD1, 6 bases. Germline CDR1 is SEHNR and CDR2 is FQNEAQ (reference sequence). The CDR3 runs 17 residues. V was shortened by 5 bases and J by 2 bases, with 19 bases between the two germline ends. CDR3 sequence reads: CASSKTGAGEGNQPQHF. CDR3 nucleotide sequence: TGTGCCAGCAGCAAAACGGGGGCAGGGGAGGGCAATCAGCCCCAGCATTTT.